A single sample is the source of the 27 T cell receptor beta chains below, sequenced in a study of human T cells and chemical hapten exposure. Noted time point: patch test 1, 2 weeks after DPC sensitization. Regarding treatment: therapeutic diphenylcyclopropenone sensitization with weekly scalp DPC. TCRdb re-called the RACE reads through MiXCR, storing one row per CDR3 protein. The sample yields 65,000 to 85,000 distinct CDR3 sequences, approximately 10% seen once. The sequencing used whole blood, collected in connection with sensitization to the hapten diphenylcyclopropenone (DPC). The receptors were sampled from a woman aged 45 to 65 with alopecia areata. Some clones in this sample may be carry-over from other donors' samples.

V and J are TRBV6-1 and TRBJ1-1; D remains unclear. In germline, CDR1 is MNHNS, CDR2 SASEGT. V gave up 4 bases and J gave up 0 bases, with 6 bases separating them. The length of the CDR3 is 13 residues. As DNA, the CDR3 is TGTGCCAGCAGTGTTGTTTTGAACACTGAAGCTTTCTTT. This sequence encodes CASSVVLNTEAFF.

This clonotype was found many times. The chain has TRBV11-2 and TRBJ1-2; 7 bases match TRBD1. V was pared by 4 bases and J by 4 bases, with 6 bases of the junction left unmatched. This CDR3 contains 14 residues. Germline V lookup: CDR1 SGHAT, CDR2 FQNNGV. CDR3 sequence reads: CASSSDRRGYGYTF. The DNA for the CDR3 is TGTGCCAGCAGCTCGGACAGGAGGGGCTATGGCTACACCTTC.

In its sample, this clonotype was seen many times. The chain has TRBV5-1 and TRBJ1-4; 8 bases line up with TRBD1. The V gene's germline CDR1 is SGHRS and CDR2 YFSETQ. Germline trimming cut 3 bases from V and 5 bases from J; bases unmatched to any gene: 3. The CDR3 runs to 14 residues. The CDR3 loop is CASSSRQGNEKLFF. CDR3 nucleotides: TGCGCCAGCAGCTCCCGACAGGGGAATGAAAAACTGTTTTTT.

This clonotype turned up a few times. The chain couples TRBV3-1 to TRBJ2-7; weak D call: TRBD1 (5 bases). In germline, CDR1 is LGHDT, CDR2 YNNKEL (reference sequence). This CDR3 region has 14 residues. DNA for the CDR3: TGTGCTACACAGGCAAGGGGCCCTACCTACGAGCAGTACTTC. This codes for CATQARGPTYEQYF.

The J gene is TRBJ2-7, the V gene TRBV28; TRBD1 agrees at 10 bases. The CDR3 covers 14 residues. V dropped 4 bases and J dropped 4; count of bases not matched to a gene: 4. Germline CDR1 is MDHEN and CDR2 is SYDVKM. The CDR3 reads CASSSGTGEYEQYF. The DNA for the CDR3 is TGTGCCAGCAGTTCCGGGACAGGGGAGTACGAGCAGTACTTC.

This chain uses TRBV7-2 with TRBJ2-5; D is undetermined. CDR1 and CDR2 (germline): SGHTA, FQGNSA. Trimming pared 4 bases from V and 1 base from J, leaving 19 bases between. This CDR3 contains 17 residues. The CDR3 loop reads CASSSRGYRVSQETQYF. The CDR3 DNA sequence: TGTGCCAGCAGCTCCCGTGGGTATAGGGTGTCCCAAGAGACCCAGTACTTC.

This clonotype was observed at least ten times. The chain couples TRBV7-3 to TRBJ2-5; 10 nucleotides agree with TRBD2. There are 16 residues in the CDR3. V trimming: 5 bases; J trimming: 4 bases; junction bases outside the gene matches: 10. The V gene's germline CDR1 is SGHTA and CDR2 FQGTGA. CDR3 loop: CASSPISGRNGETQYF. The CDR3 DNA reads as TGTGCCAGCAGCCCTATTAGCGGGAGGAACGGAGAGACCCAGTACTTC.

The sample holds a few counts of this clonotype. The chain uses TRBV21-1 and TRBJ1-3. TRBV21-1 is noted as a pseudogene. The CDR3 contains 12 residues. The CDR3: CASRDSGNTIYF. For the CDR3, the DNA is TGTGCCAGCAGGGACTCTGGAAACACCATATATTTT.

The chain has TRBV24-1 and TRBJ2-1, with 9 bases fitting TRBD2. CDR3 length equals 14 residues. V shed 5 bases and J 9 bases; nucleotides not matched to a gene: 7. Germline CDR1 is KGHDR and CDR2 is SFDVKD. Written as DNA, the CDR3 is TGTGCCACCAGTGCCCCCATACTAGCGGGTGAGCAGTTCTTC. As protein: CATSAPILAGEQFF.

The chain combines TRBV29-1 with TRBJ2-7; D possibly matches TRBD1 or TRBD2 (5 bases each). Germline lookup yields CDR1 SQVTM and CDR2 ANQGSEA. There are 12 residues in the CDR3. Trimming took off 7 bases at V and 0 bases at J, with 10 bases between the two ends. The CDR3 is CSAGTDSYEQYF. The CDR3 region has the DNA TGCAGCGCCGGGACGGACTCCTACGAGCAGTACTTC.

This clonotype appeared a few times. The genes are TRBV19 and TRBJ1-5; possible D gene TRBD1, 6 bases. The CDR3 sequence is 16 residues long. Trimming left V 4 bases short and J 2 bases short, with 15 bases between. Germline V lookup: CDR1 LNHDA, CDR2 SQIVND (reference sequence). The CDR3 bases are TGTGCCAGTAGTAGCCTGACAGGAGGGGGCAATCAGCCCCAGCATTTT. This gives the protein CASSSLTGGGNQPQHF.

This clonotype was recorded many times. The rearrangement uses TRBV27 and TRBJ2-6; D may correspond to TRBD1 or TRBD2 (6 bases each). The germline V gene has CDR1 MNHEY and CDR2 SMNVEV (reference sequence). The V end lost 7 bases, the J end lost 3 bases, and 13 bases lay between the germline ends. The CDR3 covers 15 residues. The CDR3 region is CASTRGPLGANVLTF. The CDR3 DNA sequence: TGTGCCAGCACCCGGGGGCCTCTTGGGGCCAACGTCCTGACTTTC.

The rearrangement uses TRBV29-1 and TRBJ2-7; D might be TRBD2 (5 bases). This CDR3 spans 12 amino acids. V was trimmed by 4 bases and J by 4 bases, leaving 11 bases between them. The germline CDR1 and CDR2 sequences are SQVTM and ANQGSEA. The chain's CDR3 is CSVVRSGYEQYF. The CDR3, as DNA: TGCAGCGTTGTTAGAAGCGGTTACGAGCAGTACTTC.

This clonotype was detected a few times. This chain joins TRBV5-1 and TRBJ2-3; D gene uncertain. Looked up from germline, CDR1 is SGHRS and CDR2 is YFSETQ. This CDR3 region has 14 residues. V lost 5 bases to trimming and J lost 4 bases, with 14 bases between them. Written as DNA, the CDR3 is TGCGCCAGCAGTCGAAGTAAATCGGCAGATACGCAGTATTTT. Encoded protein: CASSRSKSADTQYF.

V usage is TRBV29-1 and J usage is TRBJ2-3; a weak D match, TRBD2 (5 bases). The V gene lost 2 bases and the J gene lost 5 bases, with 11 bases spanning the gap. Germline CDR1 is SQVTM and CDR2 is ANQGSEA. The CDR3 spans 13 residues. The CDR3 region has the DNA TGCAGCGTTGAAATCGGGATTAGAGATACGCAGTATTTT. Amino acid sequence: CSVEIGIRDTQYF.

This clonotype was counted ten times or more. The V gene is TRBV12-3 or TRBV12-4, the J gene TRBJ1-1; D not resolved. CDR3 length: 10 residues. V was cut by 8 bases and J by 5 bases, with 6 bases left in between. DNA of the CDR3: TGTGCCAGCCGAAGAACTGAAGCTTTCTTT. Protein product: CASRRTEAFF.

V usage is TRBV3-1 and J usage is TRBJ2-7; tentative D call: TRBD2 (6 bases). The CDR3 loop spans 15 amino acids. Between the trimmed V and J ends, which lost 0 bases and 2 bases, there was a span of 11 bases. Germline assignment: CDR1 LGHDT and CDR2 YNNKEL (reference sequence). CDR3 sequence: CASSQEGTGTYEQYF. The CDR3 DNA reads as TGTGCCAGCAGCCAAGAGGGGACTGGGACCTACGAGCAGTACTTC.

Only a few counts were recorded for this clonotype. The chain is built from TRBV9 and TRBJ2-7; 7 bases map to TRBD2. The CDR3 covers 14 residues. The germline V gene has CDR1 SGDLS and CDR2 YYNGEE. With 0 bases clipped from V and 1 base from J, the junction kept 1 base outside the gene matches. The CDR3 loop reads CASSVGEGSYEQYF. CDR3 sequence (DNA): TGTGCCAGCAGCGTAGGGGAGGGGTCCTACGAGCAGTACTTC. The full variable domain, completed using reference TRBV9 and TRBJ2-7, is DSGVTQTPKHLITATGQRVTLRCSPRSGDLSVYWYQQSLDQGLQFLIQYYNGEERAKGNILERFSAQQFPDLHSELNLSSLELGDSALYFCASSVGEGSYEQYFGPGTRLTVT.

V gene TRBV6-5 combines with J gene TRBJ1-2; D may be TRBD1 (5 bases). The CDR3 extends over 15 amino acids. With 2 bases removed from V and 4 bases from J, the gap between germline ends came to 14 bases. Germline CDR1 is MNHEY and CDR2 is SVGAGI. The CDR3 loop reads CASSYGIGDGYGYTF. The CDR3 DNA is TGTGCCAGCAGTTACGGTATAGGGGATGGCTATGGCTACACCTTC.

V usage is TRBV12-2 and J usage is TRBJ2-7; the table calls TRBD2, which could not be checked here. TRBV12-2 is listed as a pseudogene. The CDR3 extends over 16 amino acids. CDR3 sequence (DNA): TGTGCAAGTCGCCTCCCGGGACTAGCGTGTCCCTACGAGCAGTACTTC. This gives the protein CASRLPGLACPYEQYF.

This clonotype was counted only a few times. The chain links TRBV5-1 to TRBJ2-1, with 9 bases fitting TRBD1. The ends lost 0 bases at V and 7 bases at J; junction bases unmatched: 8. The CDR3 consists of 16 residues. Germline V gives CDR1 SGHRS, CDR2 YFSETQ. CDR3 in amino acids: CASSLVRDRVPNEQFF. The DNA of the CDR3 is TGCGCCAGCAGCTTGGTTAGGGACAGGGTCCCGAATGAGCAGTTCTTC.

Comment on this clonotype: This may arise from a read error, as a much more abundant clone is one base away. The chain combines TRBV11-2 with TRBJ2-3, with D perhaps matching TRBD2 (5 bases). Germline V gene data show CDR1 as SGHAT and CDR2 as FQNNGV. CDR3 size: 15 residues. V shed 4 bases and J shed 1 base, with 12 bases lying between them. CDR3 nucleotides: TGTGCCAGCAGCTCAGCGGATTCCCGCACAGATACGCAGTATTTT. Its protein product is CASSSADSRTDTQYF.

This chain joins TRBV7-6 and TRBJ2-3; no clear D. Trimming removed 5 bases from V and 3 bases from J, with 18 bases in between. This CDR3 is 16 amino acids long. Germline V gene data show CDR1 as SGHVS and CDR2 as FNYEAQ. The CDR3 protein is CASSVLQDRLTDTQYF. In DNA form, the CDR3 reads TGTGCCAGCAGCGTACTACAAGATAGATTGACAGATACGCAGTATTTT.

This clonotype was observed a few times. V gene TRBV29-1 combines with J gene TRBJ2-7; TRBD2 might be the D (5 bases). The CDR3 is made up of 15 amino acids. Deletions cut 4 bases from V and 5 bases from J, with 21 bases between. CDR1 and CDR2 (germline): SQVTM, ANQGSEA. The CDR3 region is CSVAPQGTWGDEQYF. CDR3 bases: TGCAGCGTTGCCCCCCAAGGAACCTGGGGAGACGAGCAGTACTTC.

Many counts were recorded for this clonotype. V is TRBV11-1 and J is TRBJ2-2; 9 bases are a match to TRBD2. Per germline, CDR1 SGHAT and CDR2 FQDESV (reference sequence). With V trimmed by 3 bases and J by 4 bases, 3 bases remained unmatched. CDR3 length equals 15 residues. The CDR3 is CASSFSGSGTGELFF. CDR3 DNA: TGTGCCAGCAGCTTTAGCGGGAGTGGCACCGGGGAGCTGTTTTTT.

A few counts support this clonotype. This sequence joins TRBV12-3 or TRBV12-4 and TRBJ2-3, with TRBD2 identical over 9 bases. Unmatched junction bases numbered 10, after V lost 5 bases and J lost 7 bases. This CDR3 is 15 amino acids long. CDR3 region: CASSPLGGRANTQYF. CDR3 nucleotides: TGTGCCAGCAGTCCCTTAGGCGGGAGGGCAAATACGCAGTATTTT.

The CDR3, as DNA: TGTGCCAGCAGCCGCTACAGGGGGACTGAAGCTTTCTTT. Its protein product is CASSRYRGTEAFF. This sequence joins TRBV7-3 and TRBJ1-1, with 8 bases identical to TRBD1. After removal of 5 bases from V and 5 bases from J, the junction contained 4 bases not matched to a gene. Germline-derived CDR1 and CDR2 are SGHTA and FQGTGA. CDR3 length: 13 residues.